Below, 29 T cell receptor beta chains from the same sample are listed, as sequenced in a study of T cell changes during pregnancy in multiple sclerosis. Libraries were prepared by immunoSEQ multiplex PCR; TCRdb keeps only in-frame clonotypes and omits some of them. The sample holds around 40,000 clones, 90% seen once. The sequencing here drew on CD4+ T cells from peripheral blood mononuclear cells, taken in the second trimester of pregnancy. Every receptor here comes from a female donor with multiple sclerosis, enrolled in a pregnancy study.

The J gene is TRBJ2-7, the V gene TRBV5-5; D call uncertain. Between the trimmed V and J ends, which lost 4 bases and 4 bases, there was a span of 18 bases. Per germline, CDR1 SGHKS and CDR2 YYEKEE (reference sequence). The CDR3 covers 15 residues. CDR3 nucleotides: TGTGCCAGCAGCCTCATTCCGAGTGACGGGTACGAGCAGTACTTC. Translation gives CASSLIPSDGYEQYF.

This chain connects TRBV4-3 to TRBJ2-3, with 11 bases fitting TRBD2. The CDR3 length is 17 residues. Unmatched junction bases numbered 6, after V lost 2 bases and J lost 2 bases. Germline-derived CDR1 and CDR2 are LGHNA and YSLEER. The CDR3 region has the DNA TGCGCCAGCAGCCAAATCCAGACTAGCGGGGTCACAGATACGCAGTATTTT. Translated: CASSQIQTSGVTDTQYF.

The rearrangement joins TRBV6-6 to TRBJ2-5; D may be TRBD2 (5 bases). Trimming took 5 bases from V and 1 from J, leaving 17 bases between them. The CDR3 has 16 residues. Germline V gene lookup returns CDR1 MNHNY and CDR2 SVGAGI (reference sequence). CDR3: CASSTQVLGSQETQYF. In nucleotides, the CDR3 is TGTGCCAGCAGTACTCAAGTGCTAGGGAGCCAAGAGACCCAGTACTTC.

The chain couples TRBV2 to TRBJ1-1; TRBD1 agrees at 8 bases. Germline V lookup: CDR1 SNHLY, CDR2 FYNNEI. The CDR3 consists of 12 residues. Germline trimming cut 8 bases from V and 13 bases from J; bases unmatched to any gene: 12. CDR3 in amino acids: CASGQGQGPIFF. In nucleotides, the CDR3 is TGTGCCAGCGGACAAGGACAGGGCCCAATTTTCTTT.

The rearrangement uses TRBV30 and TRBJ1-2, with 7 bases lining up with TRBD1. V trimming: 3 bases; J trimming: 4 bases; junction bases outside the gene matches: 11. CDR1 and CDR2 from the germline V gene are GTSNPN and SVGIG (reference sequence). The CDR3 spans 15 residues. The CDR3 loop reads CAWRTSDRERYGYTF. CDR3 in DNA: TGTGCCTGGAGGACCTCCGACAGGGAGCGCTATGGCTACACCTTC.

This chain links TRBV5-4 with TRBJ2-1; 8 bases fit TRBD1. Trimming at V came to 5 bases and at J to 6 bases, leaving 10 bases not matched to a gene. The CDR3 has 15 residues. Germline V gene lookup returns CDR1 SGHNT and CDR2 YYREEE (reference sequence). In DNA form, the CDR3 reads TGTGCCAGCAGGCCGGCGGTCAGGGGGCGCAATGAGCAGTTCTTC. This translates into CASRPAVRGRNEQFF.

The chain has TRBV4-3 and TRBJ1-4; TRBD1 matches 7 bases. The CDR3 sequence is 16 residues long. Unmatched junction bases numbered 6, after V lost 0 bases and J lost 5 bases. Germline CDR1 LGHNA, CDR2 YSLEER. The CDR3 protein is CASSQDRQGQNEKLFF. The CDR3 bases are TGCGCCAGCAGCCAAGACAGACAGGGCCAAAATGAAAAACTGTTTTTT.

This chain joins TRBV30 and TRBJ2-3, with D possibly matching TRBD2 (6 bases). Germline values: CDR1 GTSNPN, CDR2 SVGIG (reference sequence). V lost 0 bases to trimming and J lost 6 bases, with 10 bases between them. This CDR3 has 13 amino acids. The CDR3 DNA follows: TGTGCCTGGAGTGTTGGTGGGAGGGATACGCAGTATTTT. It specifies CAWSVGGRDTQYF.

Concerning this clone: Other DNA sequences from this sample encode an identical CDR3 as well. This chain joins TRBV6-5 and TRBJ2-2; 9 bases match TRBD1. Germline loops: CDR1 MNHEY, CDR2 SVGAGI. The CDR3 sequence is 14 residues long. V was clipped by 6 bases and J by 3 bases; unmatched bases: 2. The CDR3 region is CASSRTGDTGELFF. The CDR3 bases are TGTGCCAGCAGCCGGACAGGGGACACCGGGGAGCTGTTTTTT.

The chain has TRBV6-5 and TRBJ2-7, with TRBD2 matching over 11 bases. V was pared by 2 bases and J by 2 bases, with 2 bases of the junction left unmatched. The germline V gene has CDR1 MNHEY and CDR2 SVGAGI. This CDR3 region has 15 residues. The CDR3 coding sequence is TGTGCCAGCAGTTACAGTAGCGGGAGGGCCTACGAGCAGTACTTC. Amino acids: CASSYSSGRAYEQYF.

The chain employs TRBV30 and TRBJ2-7; 9 bases map to TRBD1. Trimming cost V 8 bases and J 2 bases; bases outside gene matches: 10. The CDR3 consists of 14 residues. Germline loops: CDR1 GTSNPN, CDR2 SVGIG (reference sequence). For the CDR3, the DNA is TGTGCCGGGACGGTGGGACAGGGTACCTACGAGCAGTACTTC. Its translation: CAGTVGQGTYEQYF.

This clone appeared a single time. This chain links TRBV25-1 with TRBJ1-3; 8 bases match TRBD1. V lost 8 bases and J lost 4; bases outside the gene matches: 7. Germline V gives CDR1 MGHDK, CDR2 SYGVNS. The length of the CDR3 is 14 residues. The chain's CDR3 is CASGGQGSGNTIYF. In DNA, the CDR3 is TGTGCCAGCGGCGGACAGGGATCCGGAAACACCATATATTTT.

The V and J genes are TRBV18 and TRBJ2-6, with D possibly TRBD1 on 5 matching bases. The germline V gene encodes CDR1 KGHSH and CDR2 LQKENI. With 3 bases removed from V and 0 bases from J, the gap between germline ends came to 9 bases. The CDR3 spans 16 residues. CDR3 loop: CASSPSTASGANVLTF. In DNA form, the CDR3 reads TGTGCCAGCTCACCCTCGACAGCCTCTGGGGCCAACGTCCTGACTTTC. The variable domain in full, with the rest retrieved from reference TRBV18 and TRBJ2-6, is NAGVMQNPRHLVRRRGQEARLRCSPMKGHSHVYWYRQLPEEGLKFMVYLQKENIIDESGMPKERFSAEFPKEGPSILRIQQVVRGDSAAYFCASSPSTASGANVLTFGAGSRLTVL.

This clone is a singleton in its sample. The chain employs TRBV30 and TRBJ2-7, with D tentatively TRBD2 (5 bases). This CDR3 is built from 17 residues. Trimming cost V 0 bases and J 7 bases, with 25 bases left between them. Germline V gene data show CDR1 as GTSNPN and CDR2 as SVGIG (reference sequence). The CDR3 nucleotides are TGTGCCTGGAGTGTACAAGTGGTCGGGAACCCAACAGAGGAGCAGTACTTC. Encoded protein: CAWSVQVVGNPTEEQYF.

This clone was counted a single time. The chain employs TRBV19 and TRBJ1-5; D remains ambiguous. CDR3 length equals 13 residues. V was pared by 5 bases and J by 6 bases, with 11 bases between. Germline CDR1 is LNHDA and CDR2 is SQIVND (reference sequence). The CDR3 protein is CASSVEMPQPQHF. CDR3 nucleotide sequence: TGTGCCAGTAGTGTCGAGATGCCTCAGCCCCAGCATTTT.

The chain is built from TRBV5-1 and TRBJ2-1; 10 bases agree with TRBD2. The CDR3 runs to 16 residues. The junction had 8 bases not matched to a gene; V was cut back by 4 bases and J by 4 bases. Germline loops: CDR1 SGHRS, CDR2 YFSETQ. The CDR3 DNA reads as TGCGCCAGCAGCATAAGCGGGGGGGGTGGATACAATGAGCAGTTCTTC. It encodes CASSISGGGGYNEQFF. Supplemented by reference TRBV5-1 and TRBJ2-1, the full variable domain reads KAGVTQTPRYLIKTRGQQVTLSCSPISGHRSVSWYQQTPGQGLQFLFEYFSETQRNKGNFPGRFSGRQFSNSRSEMNVSTLELGDSALYLCASSISGGGGYNEQFFGPGTRLTVL.

The chain carries TRBV7-2 and TRBJ2-4; D possibly corresponds to TRBD1 (6 bases). The CDR3 loop spans 15 amino acids. The V end was cut by 7 bases, the J end by 0 bases, with 13 bases between. Germline-derived CDR1 and CDR2 are SGHTA and FQGNSA. The CDR3 spells CASTLTGLAKNIQYF. CDR3 sequence (DNA): TGTGCCAGCACCTTGACAGGATTAGCCAAAAACATTCAGTACTTC.

The V gene is TRBV5-1, the J gene TRBJ1-1, with 12 nucleotides matching TRBD1. From germline, CDR1 is SGHRS and CDR2 YFSETQ. V was pared by 1 base and J by 1 base, with 5 bases of the junction left unmatched. The CDR3 length is 17 residues. DNA of the CDR3: TGCGCCAGCAGCTTGATCCGGGACAGGGGGCAGAACACTGAAGCTTTCTTT. Its protein is CASSLIRDRGQNTEAFF.

The rearrangement links TRBV27 to TRBJ2-1; D possibly corresponds to TRBD2 (6 bases). CDR3 length: 14 amino acids. V was trimmed by 5 bases and J by 5 bases, leaving 13 bases between them. Germline-derived CDR1 and CDR2 are MNHEY and SMNVEV (reference sequence). CDR3 residues: CASSPGREHNEQFF. CDR3 bases: TGTGCCAGCAGTCCGGGGCGGGAACACAATGAGCAGTTCTTC.

The chain employs TRBV18 and TRBJ1-5; maybe TRBD1 (5 bases). The germline V gene encodes CDR1 KGHSH and CDR2 LQKENI. V lost 4 bases to trimming and J lost 0 bases, with 7 bases between them. This CDR3 spans 14 amino acids. In nucleotides, the CDR3 is TGTGCCAGCTCACTACAGGATAGCAATCAGCCCCAGCATTTT. Amino acid sequence: CASSLQDSNQPQHF.

The gene calls are TRBV14 and TRBJ1-6; no clear D. The germline V and J ends were trimmed by 1 base and 7 bases, with 8 bases remaining between them. Germline lookup yields CDR1 SGHDN and CDR2 FVKESK. There are 14 residues in the CDR3. CDR3 amino acids: CASSQALLNSPLHF. The CDR3 bases are TGTGCCAGCAGCCAAGCTCTCTTGAATTCACCCCTCCACTTT.

V and J are TRBV6-5 and TRBJ2-7; a weak D match, TRBD2 (5 bases). The CDR3 contains 14 residues. Trimming left V 5 bases short and J 4 bases short, with 15 bases between. Germline V gives CDR1 MNHEY, CDR2 SVGAGI. Written as DNA, the CDR3 is TGTGCCAGCAGTACCGGTGGGAGTGTGTACGAGCAGTACTTC. Translation: CASSTGGSVYEQYF.

This rearrangement joins TRBV6-1 to TRBJ1-6, with D possibly matching TRBD1 (5 bases). This CDR3 contains 15 residues. The ends were cut back, 0 bases at V and 7 bases at J, with 10 bases in the middle. Germline V gives CDR1 MNHNS, CDR2 SASEGT. As DNA, the CDR3 is TGTGCCAGCAGTGAAGCGCCAGGGATGAATTCACCCCTCCACTTT. It codes for CASSEAPGMNSPLHF.

The chain links TRBV9 to TRBJ2-1; D unresolved. Germline CDR1 reads SGDLS; CDR2 reads YYNGEE. Between the trimmed V and J ends, which lost 4 bases and 0 bases, there was a span of 11 bases. The CDR3 is made up of 15 amino acids. The CDR3 bases are TGTGCCAGCAGCCCCGGAGAAACCTCCTACAATGAGCAGTTCTTC. Its protein is CASSPGETSYNEQFF. Based on the CDR3 plus reference TRBV9 and TRBJ2-1, the full variable domain is DSGVTQTPKHLITATGQRVTLRCSPRSGDLSVYWYQQSLDQGLQFLIQYYNGEERAKGNILERFSAQQFPDLHSELNLSSLELGDSALYFCASSPGETSYNEQFFGPGTRLTVL.

V usage is TRBV7-2 and J usage is TRBJ2-5; D is undetermined. This CDR3 has 14 amino acids. Trimming removed 2 bases at V and 5 bases at J, with 12 bases between. The V gene's germline CDR1 is SGHTA and CDR2 FQGNSA. CDR3 sequence (DNA): TGTGCCAGCAGCTTATCGGTTCCTAGTGAGACCCAGTACTTC. This encodes CASSLSVPSETQYF.

The chain couples TRBV29-1 to TRBJ2-5; 7 positions match TRBD1. The CDR3 totals 12 residues. Germline V CDR1 and CDR2: SQVTM, ANQGSEA. Germline trimming cut 1 base from V and 4 bases from J; bases unmatched to any gene: 0. The CDR3 here is CSVEGQGETQYF. The CDR3 region has the DNA TGCAGCGTTGAAGGACAGGGAGAGACCCAGTACTTC.

The CDR3 coding sequence is TGTGCCAGCAGGCCCTTAGCGGTCAGCAATCAGCCCCAGCATTTT. It yields the protein CASRPLAVSNQPQHF. The gene calls are TRBV2 and TRBJ1-5, with D hard to call. V was clipped by 6 bases and J by 1 base, with 13 bases between them. The CDR3 loop spans 15 amino acids. Germline-derived CDR1 and CDR2 are SNHLY and FYNNEI.

This clone appeared once. V gene TRBV7-9 combines with J gene TRBJ2-7; 8 bases line up with TRBD2. This CDR3 contains 14 residues. Germline CDR1 reads SEHNR; CDR2 reads FQNEAQ (reference sequence). The V and J ends lost 5 bases and 7 bases, in that order; junction bases with no gene match: 10. In nucleotides, the CDR3 is TGTGCCAGCAGCCAAGCGGGAGCGGTGGGGGAGCAGTACTTC. Translated, it gives CASSQAGAVGEQYF.

The V call is TRBV30, the J call TRBJ2-5, with 8 bases matching TRBD2. This CDR3 has 15 residues. J was trimmed by 0 bases and V by 3 bases; bases with no gene match: 6. In germline, CDR1 is GTSNPN, CDR2 SVGIG (reference sequence). DNA for the CDR3: TGTGCCTGGAGCTCGGGGGGGGTGTACCAAGAGACCCAGTACTTC. Its protein is CAWSSGGVYQETQYF. The full variable domain, with the rest looked up from reference TRBV30 and TRBJ2-5, is SQTIHQWPATLVQPVGSPLSLECTVEGTSNPNLYWYRQAAGRGLQLLFYSVGIGQISSEVPQNLSASRPQDRQFILSSKKLLLSDSGFYLCAWSSGGVYQETQYFGPGTRLLVL.